This passage covers 10 T cell receptor beta chains from one sample sequenced in a study of blood T cell repertoires in COVID-19. Sequenced by immunoSEQ multiplex PCR; TCRdb stores in-frame clones only, minus some. The table lists 300,000 to 400,000 clones, approximately 88% of them singletons. The source material was peripheral blood. Every receptor here comes from a woman aged 45-60 years with active or convalescent COVID-19.

The chain links TRBV19 to TRBJ2-5; 10 bases fit TRBD1. The V gene end was trimmed by 0 bases and the J gene end by 1 base; junction bases not matched to a gene: 11. CDR3 length: 19 residues. Looked up from germline, CDR1 is LNHDA and CDR2 is SQIVND (reference sequence). CDR3 in amino acids: CASSIEVGTGVRGQETQYF. For the CDR3, the DNA is TGTGCCAGTAGTATAGAGGTGGGGACAGGGGTGCGGGGCCAAGAGACCCAGTACTTC.

The V call is TRBV28, the J call TRBJ2-1, with 8 bases identical to TRBD1. V dropped 4 bases and J dropped 10; count of bases not matched to a gene: 12. Looked up from germline, CDR1 is MDHEN and CDR2 is SYDVKM. The CDR3 consists of 15 residues. CDR3 in DNA: TGTGCCAGCAGTTCTGCAGGGGGCGGGCGATGGGAGCAGTTCTTC. This gives the protein CASSSAGGGRWEQFF.

The chain has TRBV15 and TRBJ1-2; 7 bases fit TRBD1. Germline CDR1 and CDR2: LNHNV and YYDKDF (reference sequence). Losses at the gene ends were 0 bases for V and 6 bases for J; bases not matched to a gene: 7. This CDR3 region has 15 residues. The CDR3: CATSRDQGVIDGYTF. The CDR3 bases are TGTGCCACCAGCAGAGACCAGGGGGTGATAGATGGCTACACCTTC.

This rearrangement joins TRBV11-2 to TRBJ1-1; possible D gene TRBD1, 5 bases. CDR1 and CDR2 from the germline V gene are SGHAT and FQNNGV. This CDR3 is built from 16 residues. Trimming took 1 base from V and 1 from J, leaving 13 bases between them. The CDR3 DNA follows: TGTGCCAGCAGCTTAGGGAACAGGATGGGGAACACTGAAGCTTTCTTT. It is translated as CASSLGNRMGNTEAFF.

The chain joins TRBV5-6 to TRBJ2-2; 9 bases are shared with TRBD1. V trimming: 4 bases; J trimming: 6 bases; junction bases outside the gene matches: 7. CDR1 is SGHDT and CDR2 is YYEEEE in the germline V gene. This CDR3 comprises 15 residues. The CDR3 is CASSTTGGAPGELFF. CDR3 nucleotide sequence: TGTGCCAGCAGCACGACAGGGGGTGCCCCCGGGGAGCTGTTTTTT. The variable domain in full, with the rest retrieved from reference TRBV5-6 and TRBJ2-2, is DAGVTQSPTHLIKTRGQQVTLRCSPKSGHDTVSWYQQALGQGPQFIFQYYEEEERQRGNFPDRFSGHQFPNYSSELNVNALLLGDSALYLCASSTTGGAPGELFFGEGSRLTVL.

The genes are TRBV6-5 and TRBJ2-7; TRBD1 aligns across 7 bases. CDR1 and CDR2 from the germline V gene are MNHEY and SVGAGI. The CDR3 runs to 12 residues. The V segment lost 8 bases and the J segment 3 bases; nucleotides outside the gene matches: 4. The CDR3, as DNA: TGTGCCAGCCAAGGGGGCGTCTACGAGCAGTACTTC. It translates to CASQGGVYEQYF.

The chain links TRBV6-5 to TRBJ1-3; possible D gene TRBD1, 5 bases. Germline-derived CDR1 and CDR2 are MNHEY and SVGAGI. Deletions cut 3 bases from V and 4 bases from J, with 16 bases between. The CDR3 runs to 16 residues. CDR3 residues: CASSYSAKGSGNTIYF. The CDR3 region has the DNA TGTGCCAGCAGTTATTCGGCTAAGGGGTCGGGAAACACCATATATTTT.

The rearrangement uses TRBV5-1 and TRBJ1-4, with 10 bases aligning to TRBD1. CDR3 size: 16 residues. Germline V CDR1 and CDR2: SGHRS, YFSETQ. V was pared by 4 bases and J by 7 bases, with 10 bases of the junction left unmatched. In DNA form, the CDR3 reads TGCGCCAGCAGCCCCGGGACAGGGGAAAGTAGTGAAAAACTGTTTTTT. This encodes CASSPGTGESSEKLFF.

In this sample, this clone turned up once. This chain links TRBV25-1 with TRBJ2-1; 9 nucleotides line up with TRBD2. Germline CDR1 and CDR2: MGHDK and SYGVNS. V was clipped by 2 bases and J by 4 bases; unmatched bases: 6. The CDR3 is 16 amino acids. The CDR3 nucleotides are TGTGCCAGCAGTGAAGGTAGCGGGAGTATGTACAATGAGCAGTTCTTC. Residues: CASSEGSGSMYNEQFF.

This chain links TRBV28 with TRBJ1-2; 10 nucleotides line up with TRBD1. V was pared by 5 bases and J by 8 bases, with 8 bases of the junction left unmatched. CDR3 length: 14 residues. Germline loops: CDR1 MDHEN, CDR2 SYDVKM. The CDR3 nucleotides read TGTGCCAGCAGTGAATTACCGGGACAGGGGGGCTACACCTTC. It yields the protein CASSELPGQGGYTF.